Below, 20 T cell receptor beta chains from the same sample are listed, as sequenced in a study of T cell clones after liver transplantation. The repertoire was sequenced with immunoSEQ multiplex PCR; TCRdb's copy has only in-frame clones and lacks some. The sample records tens of thousands of clones, 65% to 75% being singletons. The specimen was CD4+ T cells from blood, collected before liver transplant. The receptors here all came from a human donor who received a liver transplant.

This rearrangement joins TRBV27 to TRBJ1-2; 10 positions agree with TRBD1. The V and J ends lost 8 bases and 4 bases, in that order; junction bases with no gene match: 1. The germline gives CDR1 MNHEY, CDR2 SMNVEV (reference sequence). The CDR3 covers 12 residues. CDR3 DNA sequence: TGTGCCAGCGGACAGGGGGTCTATGGCTACACCTTC. Translating gives CASGQGVYGYTF.

The chain uses TRBV25-1 and TRBJ2-5; 8 nucleotides line up with TRBD1. The CDR3 has 14 amino acids. Germline-derived CDR1 and CDR2 are MGHDK and SYGVNS. With 10 bases clipped from V and 1 base from J, the junction kept 8 bases outside the gene matches. The CDR3 DNA reads TGTGCCACTCTACAGGGGGGCTTCCAAGAGACCCAGTACTTC. Protein product: CATLQGGFQETQYF.

J is TRBJ2-7 and V is TRBV21-1; no DNA check was done on the table's D call, TRBD2. TRBV21-1 is assigned pseudogene status. The CDR3 extends over 16 amino acids. CDR3 in DNA: TGTGCCAGCAGCCGAGACAGAACTAGCGTCTCCTACGAGCAGTACTTC. Protein: CASSRDRTSVSYEQYF.

The rearrangement uses TRBV6-5 and TRBJ2-1; 11 nucleotides agree with TRBD2. The V and J ends lost 7 bases and 13 bases, in that order; junction bases with no gene match: 12. The CDR3 has 14 residues. CDR1 is MNHEY and CDR2 is SVGAGI in the germline V gene. For the CDR3, the DNA is TGTGCCAGCACAAGGGGTAGCGGGGGGGCAGTTCAGTTCTTC. Protein sequence: CASTRGSGGAVQFF.

The chain recombines TRBV7-7 with TRBJ2-5; possible D gene TRBD1, 6 bases. The ends were cut back, 1 base at V and 5 bases at J, with 11 bases in the middle. Germline CDR1 reads SSHAT; CDR2 reads FNYEAQ (reference sequence). The CDR3 sequence is 14 residues long. The CDR3: CASSLGQASETQYF. In DNA, the CDR3 is TGTGCCAGCAGCTTAGGACAGGCCTCGGAGACCCAGTACTTC.

The J gene is TRBJ1-4, the V gene TRBV7-8, with 8 bases matching TRBD1. Per the germline V gene, CDR1 is SGHVS and CDR2 is FQNEAQ. V trimming: 6 bases; J trimming: 7 bases; junction bases outside the gene matches: 7. The CDR3 totals 14 residues. The CDR3 coding sequence is TGTGCCAGCAGGATCAGGGGGCCCGGTGAAAAACTGTTTTTT. Its protein is CASRIRGPGEKLFF. The whole variable domain, filled in from reference TRBV7-8 and TRBJ1-4, reads GAGVSQSPRYKVAKRGQDVALRCDPISGHVSLFWYQQALGQGPEFLTYFQNEAQLDKSGLPSDRFFAERPEGSVSTLKIQRTQQEDSAVYLCASRIRGPGEKLFFGSGTQLSVL.

This clone was counted between two and nine times. This rearrangement joins TRBV5-1 to TRBJ1-5, with TRBD1 as a possible D gene (5 bases). The CDR3 covers 15 residues. Deletions cut 4 bases from V and 5 bases from J, with 16 bases between. Germline V gene sequence: CDR1 SGHRS, CDR2 YFSETQ. The CDR3 DNA follows: TGCGCCAGCAGCCTTCAGGGATATGAAGATCAGCCCCAGCATTTT. It specifies CASSLQGYEDQPQHF.

The chain combines TRBV30 with TRBJ2-4, with TRBD1 identical over 7 bases. Germline V gives CDR1 GTSNPN, CDR2 SVGIG (reference sequence). V shed 0 bases and J 7 bases; nucleotides not matched to a gene: 6. CDR3 length: 14 amino acids. The CDR3 loop is CAWSVHRGGNIQYF. The CDR3 nucleotides are TGTGCCTGGAGTGTACACAGGGGTGGTAACATTCAGTACTTC.

The rearrangement joins TRBV6-5 to TRBJ1-6, with 9 positions matching TRBD1. V was clipped by 8 bases and J by 3 bases; unmatched bases: 2. From germline, CDR1 is MNHEY and CDR2 SVGAGI. CDR3 length: 14 residues. CDR3 protein: CASGTGNYNSPLHF. CDR3 DNA: TGTGCCAGCGGGACAGGGAACTATAATTCACCCCTCCACTTT.

The chain combines TRBV6-4 with TRBJ2-1; D might be TRBD2 (5 bases). Trimming removed 3 bases from V and 5 bases from J, with 11 bases in between. The CDR3 is 14 amino acids. Germline lookup yields CDR1 MRHNA and CDR2 SNTAGT. The chain's CDR3 is CASSESGVNNEQFF. Here the CDR3 DNA reads TGTGCCAGCAGTGAGTCCGGGGTAAACAATGAGCAGTTCTTC.

V gene TRBV7-2 combines with J gene TRBJ1-1, with D possibly matching TRBD1 (6 bases). The CDR3 is 16 residues long. Trimming stripped 4 bases from V and 1 base from J, with 16 bases between. Germline V lookup: CDR1 SGHTA, CDR2 FQGNSA. In DNA form, the CDR3 reads TGTGCCAGCAGCTCGACCAGGGGCGTTTGGAACACTGAAGCTTTCTTT. Its protein product is CASSSTRGVWNTEAFF.

The CDR3 bases are TGTGCCAGCACCTACGGGAGATCGCGCGGCTACACCTTC. Its protein is CASTYGRSRGYTF. The chain employs TRBV28 and TRBJ1-2; D unresolved. This CDR3 has 13 amino acids. Germline loops: CDR1 MDHEN, CDR2 SYDVKM. V was shortened by 7 bases and J by 8 bases, with 17 bases between the two germline ends.

The chain couples TRBV19 to TRBJ1-4; D gene ambiguous. Germline values: CDR1 LNHDA, CDR2 SQIVND (reference sequence). The germline V and J ends were trimmed by 4 bases and 0 bases, with 12 bases remaining between them. This CDR3 is 16 amino acids long. In DNA, the CDR3 is TGTGCCAGTAGTACCCGGTTAACTGCAACTAATGAAAAACTGTTTTTT. Protein sequence: CASSTRLTATNEKLFF.

The rearrangement joins TRBV6-4 to TRBJ1-1, with 10 positions matching TRBD1. This CDR3 is 15 amino acids long. Germline V gene lookup returns CDR1 MRHNA and CDR2 SNTAGT. The ends lost 2 bases at V and 5 bases at J; junction bases unmatched: 5. This CDR3 reads CASSDPGQGITEAFF. CDR3 nucleotides: TGTGCCAGCAGTGACCCGGGACAGGGGATAACTGAAGCTTTCTTT.

This rearrangement joins TRBV15 to TRBJ2-7; D might be TRBD1 (5 bases). V was trimmed by 1 base and J by 5 bases, leaving 9 bases between them. The germline CDR1 and CDR2 sequences are LNHNV and YYDKDF (reference sequence). This CDR3 has 13 residues. CDR3 residues: CATSRGLRDEQYF. CDR3 DNA sequence: TGTGCCACCAGCAGAGGCCTCAGGGACGAGCAGTACTTC.

The gene calls are TRBV30 and TRBJ2-7, with D possibly TRBD2 on 6 matching bases. CDR1 is GTSNPN and CDR2 is SVGIG in the germline V gene (reference sequence). V lost 0 bases to trimming and J lost 4 bases, with 13 bases between them. This CDR3 contains 14 residues. The CDR3: CAWSVRIGGYEQYF. In DNA form, the CDR3 reads TGTGCCTGGAGTGTACGGATTGGGGGGTACGAGCAGTACTTC.

The chain carries TRBV5-1 and TRBJ1-1; TRBD1 is a possible D gene (6 bases). Trimming removed 4 bases from V and 0 bases from J, with 13 bases in between. This CDR3 contains 15 residues. The germline gives CDR1 SGHRS, CDR2 YFSETQ. CDR3 region: CASSVRQEMNTEAFF. In nucleotides, the CDR3 is TGCGCCAGCAGCGTAAGACAGGAAATGAACACTGAAGCTTTCTTT.

The chain has TRBV5-1 and TRBJ2-3; TRBD1 might be the D (6 bases). The germline V gene has CDR1 SGHRS and CDR2 YFSETQ. The V end lost 2 bases, the J end lost 6 bases, and 16 bases lay between the germline ends. The length of the CDR3 is 15 residues. The CDR3 DNA reads as TGCGCCAGCAGCTTATCGGCAGGGGCATTTGATACGCAGTATTTT. Its translation: CASSLSAGAFDTQYF.

The chain carries TRBV6-6 and TRBJ2-5; D might be TRBD2 (6 bases). There are 14 residues in the CDR3. Germline V gene data show CDR1 as MNHNY and CDR2 as SVGAGI (reference sequence). V was cut by 2 bases and J by 5 bases, with 12 bases left in between. The CDR3 is CASSYGGYRETQYF. The DNA of the CDR3 is TGTGCCAGCAGTTACGGGGGGTACCGGGAGACCCAGTACTTC.

The chain uses TRBV5-1 and TRBJ2-7, with TRBD1 as a possible D gene (5 bases). Trimming shortened V by 4 bases and J by 5 bases, and 19 bases separated the two germline ends. The CDR3 spans 15 residues. The V gene's germline CDR1 is SGHRS and CDR2 YFSETQ. CDR3 amino acids: CASSAGRGRSDEQYF. The CDR3 region has the DNA TGCGCCAGCAGCGCCGGTAGGGGAAGGAGCGACGAGCAGTACTTC.